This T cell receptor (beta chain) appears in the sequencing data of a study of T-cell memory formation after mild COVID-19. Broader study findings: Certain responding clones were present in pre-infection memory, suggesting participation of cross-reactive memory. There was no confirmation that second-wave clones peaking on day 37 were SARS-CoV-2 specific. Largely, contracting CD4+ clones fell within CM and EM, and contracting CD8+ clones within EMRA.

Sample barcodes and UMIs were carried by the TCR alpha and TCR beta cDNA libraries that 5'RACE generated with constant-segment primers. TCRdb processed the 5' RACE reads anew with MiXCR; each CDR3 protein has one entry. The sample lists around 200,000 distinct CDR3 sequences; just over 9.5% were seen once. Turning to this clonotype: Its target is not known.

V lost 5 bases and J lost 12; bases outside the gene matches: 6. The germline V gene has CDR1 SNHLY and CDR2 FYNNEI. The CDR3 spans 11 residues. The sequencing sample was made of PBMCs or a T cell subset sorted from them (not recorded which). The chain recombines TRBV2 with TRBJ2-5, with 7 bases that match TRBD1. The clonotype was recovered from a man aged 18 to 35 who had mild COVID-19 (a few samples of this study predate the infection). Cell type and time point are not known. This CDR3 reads CASSPDRLKYF. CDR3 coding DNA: TGTGCCAGCAGTCCGGACAGGCTTAAGTACTTC.